This T cell receptor (beta chain) was found in a study of blood T cell repertoires in COVID-19. At the level of the study: PBMCs, B-cell-depleted T cells, or T cells were the source of the cDNA or gDNA that made up the material.

Sequencing was performed with immunoSEQ multiplex PCR; in TCRdb, only in-frame clones are kept and a portion is missing. The sample has about 99,000 clones, 70% to 85% seen once. Germline V gives CDR1 ENHRY, CDR2 SYGVKD. After removal of 2 bases from V and 5 bases from J, the junction contained 2 bases not matched to a gene. The CDR3 has 13 residues. This clonotype was sampled from a woman older than 75 with active or convalescent COVID-19. The gene calls are TRBV10-3 and TRBJ2-7, with 8 bases that match TRBD1. The specimen sequenced was peripheral blood. CDR3 loop: CAISEAQGDEQYF. CDR3 in DNA: TGTGCCATCAGTGAGGCACAGGGGGACGAGCAGTACTTC.